Presented here are 26 T cell receptor beta chains from one specimen sequenced in a study of blood T cell repertoires in COVID-19. Sequencing used immunoSEQ multiplex PCR; TCRdb keeps in-frame clones, though not all of them. Counted here are more than 250,000 clones, 90% occurring once; the ten biggest clones make up about 1.7%. Sample: PBMCs or T cells enriched from blood (not recorded which). Receptors originate from a woman between 18 and 29 years old with acute COVID-19.

This clone was found once. This chain links TRBV5-5 with TRBJ2-1; no clear D gene. The CDR3 has 14 residues. Trimming cost V 4 bases and J 0 bases, with 8 bases left between them. CDR1 and CDR2 (germline): SGHKS, YYEKEE (reference sequence). The CDR3 region is CASSLVRSYNEQFF. CDR3 nucleotide sequence: TGTGCCAGCAGCCTCGTTCGCTCCTACAATGAGCAGTTCTTC.

This clone appeared a single time. This chain links TRBV5-1 with TRBJ1-2; 9 positions match TRBD1. Germline lookup yields CDR1 SGHRS and CDR2 YFSETQ. V trimming: 4 bases; J trimming: 5 bases; junction bases outside the gene matches: 9. The CDR3 totals 15 residues. The DNA of the CDR3 is TGCGCCAGCAGCGTGTGGGGACAGGGAGATTATGGCTACACCTTC. It specifies CASSVWGQGDYGYTF.

This chain joins TRBV9 and TRBJ2-3; 10 bases line up with TRBD2. The CDR3 length is 16 residues. Germline trimming cut 0 bases from V and 4 bases from J; bases unmatched to any gene: 5. The V gene's germline CDR1 is SGDLS and CDR2 YYNGEE. CDR3 sequence reads: CASSVEASGRPDTQYF. The CDR3 DNA follows: TGTGCCAGCAGCGTAGAGGCTAGCGGGAGACCAGATACGCAGTATTTT.

The J gene is TRBJ2-2, the V gene TRBV3-1 (or the pseudogene TRBV3-2); 12 nucleotides agree with TRBD2. J gave up 5 bases and V 4 bases, and 14 bases lay outside the gene matches. The CDR3 covers 19 residues. Germline loops: CDR1 LGHDT, CDR2 YNNKEL (reference sequence). In DNA form, the CDR3 reads TGTGCCAGCAGCCCAGTATTGGGTCTAGCGGGAGGGAGGACCGGGGAGCTGTTTTTT. Translated: CASSPVLGLAGGRTGELFF.

The table lists this clone with a count of one. V and J are TRBV7-9 and TRBJ2-6; 8 bases are shared with TRBD1. Germline-derived CDR1 and CDR2 are SEHNR and FQNEAQ (reference sequence). The CDR3 runs to 20 residues. Losses at the gene ends were 5 bases for V and 0 bases for J; bases not matched to a gene: 15. As DNA, the CDR3 is TGTGCCAGCAGCACGGCTGTGCCCGGGACAGGAAACTCTGGGGCCAACGTCCTGACTTTC. Translating gives CASSTAVPGTGNSGANVLTF. The complete variable domain, with remaining parts taken from reference TRBV7-9 and TRBJ2-6, reads DTGVSQNPRHKITKRGQNVTFRCDPISEHNRLYWYRQTLGQGPEFLTYFQNEAQLEKSRLLSDRFSAERPKGSFSTLEIQRTEQGDSAMYLCASSTAVPGTGNSGANVLTFGAGSRLTVL.

The chain uses TRBV29-1 and TRBJ2-1; 7 bases are a match to TRBD2. The CDR3 runs 13 residues. With V trimmed by 4 bases and J by 5 bases, 5 bases remained unmatched. Germline-derived CDR1 and CDR2 are SQVTM and ANQGSEA. For the CDR3, the DNA is TGCAGCGTTGTAGAGACTAGCAACAATGAGCAGTTCTTC. Encoded protein: CSVVETSNNEQFF.

J is TRBJ2-1 and V is TRBV7-6, with 11 positions matching TRBD2. The length of the CDR3 is 17 residues. Germline trimming cut 4 bases from V and 2 bases from J; bases unmatched to any gene: 7. From germline, CDR1 is SGHVS and CDR2 FNYEAQ. CDR3 sequence (DNA): TGTGCCAGCAGCTCCCGACTAGCGGGAAAAACCTACAATGAGCAGTTCTTC. As protein: CASSSRLAGKTYNEQFF.

The chain couples TRBV2 to TRBJ2-1, with TRBD2 matching 8 bases. CDR1 is SNHLY, CDR2 FYNNEI, per germline. With 5 bases clipped from V and 7 bases from J, the junction kept 7 bases outside the gene matches. The CDR3 is made up of 14 amino acids. The CDR3 region has the DNA TGTGCCAGCAGTTCGGGACTAGGGCATAATGAGCAGTTCTTC. It specifies CASSSGLGHNEQFF.

The J gene is TRBJ2-7, the V gene TRBV28, with 8 nucleotides matching TRBD2. Germline CDR1 is MDHEN and CDR2 is SYDVKM. The CDR3 runs 16 residues. V was pared by 2 bases and J by 7 bases, with 13 bases of the junction left unmatched. The CDR3 spells CASSLPRVSGSGEQYF. CDR3 DNA sequence: TGTGCCAGCAGTTTACCCCGTGTCAGCGGGAGCGGGGAGCAGTACTTC.

This clone was picked up one time. The chain joins TRBV9 to TRBJ1-6, with D possibly matching TRBD1 (6 bases). The ends were cut back, 0 bases at V and 7 bases at J, with 14 bases in the middle. Germline-derived CDR1 and CDR2 are SGDLS and YYNGEE. This CDR3 spans 16 amino acids. In nucleotides, the CDR3 is TGTGCCAGCAGCGTAGGCGGCAGGGGAAACAATTCACCCCTCCACTTT. This encodes CASSVGGRGNNSPLHF.

This chain links TRBV3-1 (or the pseudogene TRBV3-2) with TRBJ2-5; 12 bases match TRBD2. The J segment lost 4 bases and the V segment lost 7 bases, leaving 10 bases of the junction unmatched. This CDR3 is 16 amino acids long. From germline, CDR1 is LGHDT and CDR2 YNNKEL (reference sequence). For the CDR3, the DNA is TGTGCCAGCAACCCACGACTAGCGGGAGAGGGAGAGACCCAGTACTTC. Encoded protein: CASNPRLAGEGETQYF.

J is TRBJ2-5 and V is TRBV15; D perhaps matches TRBD1 (5 bases). Germline values: CDR1 LNHNV, CDR2 YYDKDF (reference sequence). V was clipped by 3 bases and J by 2 bases, with 13 bases between them. The CDR3 has 15 amino acids. In nucleotides, the CDR3 is TGTGCCACCAGCAGGGACATAAATTTTCAAGAGACCCAGTACTTC. Protein: CATSRDINFQETQYF.

This clone has a single count. The J gene is TRBJ2-1, the V gene TRBV6-6; 8 nucleotides match TRBD1. V lost 6 bases, J lost 13 bases, and 11 bases stayed unmatched. There are 13 residues in the CDR3. CDR1 MNHNY and CDR2 SVGAGI come from the germline V gene (reference sequence). DNA of the CDR3: TGTGCCAGCAGCCGCATAACCGGGACAGGACAGTTCTTC. The encoded protein is CASSRITGTGQFF.

The J gene is TRBJ1-5, the V gene TRBV7-2; 8 positions match TRBD1. Germline V gene data show CDR1 as SGHTA and CDR2 as FQGNSA. This CDR3 comprises 15 residues. Unmatched junction bases numbered 5, after V lost 4 bases and J lost 3 bases. CDR3 nucleotide sequence: TGTGCCAGCAGCTCGACAGGGGAGGCCAATCAGCCCCAGCATTTT. It yields the protein CASSSTGEANQPQHF.

The chain links TRBV30 to TRBJ1-1, with D perhaps matching TRBD1 (5 bases). V was trimmed by 4 bases and J by 4 bases, leaving 16 bases between them. Germline V gene data show CDR1 as GTSNPN and CDR2 as SVGIG (reference sequence). The CDR3 is 14 residues long. CDR3 coding DNA: TGTGCCTGGACCTGGGGGGGAGACGGCACTGAAGCTTTCTTT. Protein sequence: CAWTWGGDGTEAFF.

This chain uses TRBV13 with TRBJ1-1; TRBD1 agrees at 9 bases. The trim removed 5 bases at V and 5 bases at J, leaving 9 bases unmatched. Per the germline V gene, CDR1 is PRHDT and CDR2 is FYEKMQ (reference sequence). This CDR3 comprises 15 residues. In DNA, the CDR3 is TGTGCCAGCAGCGGACGGGACAGGGTCTTTACTGAAGCTTTCTTT. Translated: CASSGRDRVFTEAFF.

The chain recombines TRBV24-1 with TRBJ2-7; a weak D match, TRBD2 (5 bases). Per germline, CDR1 KGHDR and CDR2 SFDVKD. The CDR3 is 13 residues long. V was pared by 7 bases and J by 3 bases, with 12 bases between. DNA of the CDR3: TGTGCCACCAGGCGGGCGGCGCACTACGAGCAGTACTTC. This gives the protein CATRRAAHYEQYF.

The chain is built from TRBV9 and TRBJ2-1; no reliable D call. CDR3 length: 13 residues. Trimming pared 0 bases from V and 10 bases from J, leaving 11 bases between. Germline loops: CDR1 SGDLS, CDR2 YYNGEE. CDR3 sequence reads: CASSVVPLGEQFF. CDR3 in DNA: TGTGCCAGCAGCGTAGTCCCTCTGGGCGAGCAGTTCTTC.

The rearrangement links TRBV29-1 to TRBJ1-3; 9 bases are a match to TRBD1. Trimming at V came to 4 bases and at J to 7 bases, leaving 14 bases not matched to a gene. CDR1 is SQVTM, CDR2 ANQGSEA, per germline. This CDR3 comprises 16 residues. CDR3 loop: CSVGFYGTGKGNTIYF. The DNA of the CDR3 is TGCAGCGTTGGATTCTACGGGACAGGGAAAGGGAACACCATATATTTT.

The V gene is TRBV1, the J gene TRBJ1-5; the table names TRBD1, a call not compared with the DNA. TRBV1 is classified as a pseudogene. The CDR3 has 18 amino acids. The CDR3 here is CTSSQYKARDRGRKPQHF. CDR3 DNA sequence: TGCACCAGCAGCCAATATAAGGCCCGGGACAGGGGGCGTAAGCCCCAGCATTTT.

The chain carries TRBV30 and TRBJ1-5, with a tentative D call TRBD1 (5 bases). V was cut by 1 base and J by 5 bases, with 9 bases left in between. From germline, CDR1 is GTSNPN and CDR2 SVGIG (reference sequence). The CDR3 contains 13 residues. For the CDR3, the DNA is TGTGCCTGGAGTGCAGGGTCGCATCAGCCCCAGCATTTT. This gives the protein CAWSAGSHQPQHF.

This chain connects TRBV28 to TRBJ2-7, with D possibly being TRBD1 (6 bases). Trimming took 5 bases from V and 0 from J, leaving 17 bases between them. Germline V lookup: CDR1 MDHEN, CDR2 SYDVKM. This CDR3 has 16 residues. The DNA for the CDR3 is TGTGCCAGCAGTCTCGTGACCTTGGGACACTCCTACGAGCAGTACTTC. The encoded protein is CASSLVTLGHSYEQYF.

The gene calls are TRBV7-5 and TRBJ1-1. TRBV7-5 is a pseudogene. The CDR3 loop spans 11 amino acids. The CDR3: CVREKNTEAFF. As DNA, the CDR3 is TGTGTCAGAGAGAAGAACACTGAAGCTTTCTTT.

J is TRBJ2-1 and V is TRBV5-1; 7 nucleotides align to TRBD2. Trimming at V came to 2 bases and at J to 4 bases, leaving 9 bases not matched to a gene. CDR1 SGHRS and CDR2 YFSETQ come from the germline V gene. This CDR3 region has 16 residues. CDR3 residues: CASSLGLGWAYNEQFF. For the CDR3, the DNA is TGCGCCAGCAGCTTAGGACTAGGTTGGGCGTACAATGAGCAGTTCTTC. The entire variable domain, with the rest obtained from reference TRBV5-1 and TRBJ2-1, is as follows: KAGVTQTPRYLIKTRGQQVTLSCSPISGHRSVSWYQQTPGQGLQFLFEYFSETQRNKGNFPGRFSGRQFSNSRSEMNVSTLELGDSALYLCASSLGLGWAYNEQFFGPGTRLTVL.

This clone was counted once. V and J are TRBV28 and TRBJ1-2; TRBD1 might be the D (6 bases). The CDR3 contains 13 residues. CDR1 and CDR2 (germline): MDHEN, SYDVKM. The V end was cut by 7 bases, the J end by 6 bases, with 15 bases between. The CDR3 here is CASTHQGQDGYTF. In DNA, the CDR3 is TGTGCCAGCACCCATCAGGGACAAGATGGCTACACCTTC.

The CDR3 nucleotides are TGTGCCAGCAGCGACGGGGCTAGCGGGAGTGAGACCCAGTACTTC. This translates into CASSDGASGSETQYF. The V gene is TRBV6-4, the J gene TRBJ2-5, with 10 bases matching TRBD2. Germline V gene sequence: CDR1 MRHNA, CDR2 SNTAGT. J lost 5 bases, V lost 6 bases, and 9 bases had no gene match. The length of the CDR3 is 15 residues.